This T cell receptor beta chain was sequenced in a study of molecular identifiers for immune sequencing clone quantification. On the study more broadly: Five portions were made in replicates from RNA of approximately 22,000 or 94,000 naive CD8 cells, and four underwent sequencing.

Trimming shortened V by 1 base and J by 5 bases, and 15 bases separated the two germline ends. The V gene's germline CDR1 is SGHDT and CDR2 YYEEEE. The CDR3 contains 15 residues. This clonotype was counted at least ten times. The target antigen is unknown. General observations from the study: Barcode-sharing identical TCR molecules could underestimate highly expanded clone sizes.

Previously reported methods and listed TCR primers produced the bulk TCR libraries. Using its own MiXCR run on the PCR reads, TCRdb lists one record per CDR3 protein. This table has around 470,000 distinct CDR3 sequences, over 20% appearing once. Libraries for naive CD8 T cells, which were made from around 20,000 to 1,000,000 sorted cells, drew on 10%, 30% or 50% of the RNA. The sequence derives from a human donor in good health. Some libraries in this study had Jurkat cell RNA spiked in. This sequence joins TRBV5-6 and TRBJ1-1; maybe TRBD1 (6 bases). Sequencing input: naive CD8+ T cells from blood, with Jurkat cell RNA spiked in. Subset described: FACS-sorted CD8+CD4-CCR7+CD45RA+ naive T cells. The CDR3 DNA reads TGTGCCAGCAGCTTGAGGTGGGAGGGGGGGACTGAAGCTTTCTTT. Amino acid sequence: CASSLRWEGGTEAFF.